The next 20 T cell receptor beta chains were all read from a single sample in a study of blood T cells in healthy people across ages. Sample-barcoded 5' priming and a J-beta primer mix drove a second PCR of roughly 6 to 12 cycles. TCRdb processed the 5' RACE reads anew with MiXCR; each CDR3 protein has one entry. Of approximately 760,000 distinct CDR3 sequences detected, more than 20% appear once; the ten largest clones hold just under 9.5%. This sample was also put to use in a study of T cells of mothers and their children.

The source material was blood. Receptors originate from a boy aged 10-17 years in good health.

The chain carries TRBV7-9 and TRBJ2-7, with no clear D. The germline CDR1 and CDR2 sequences are SEHNR and FQNEAQ (reference sequence). The CDR3 sequence is 15 residues long. V was shortened by 1 base and J by 0 bases, with 10 bases between the two germline ends. The CDR3 sequence: CASSLGADPSYEQYF. For the CDR3, the DNA is TGTGCCAGCAGCTTAGGAGCCGATCCCTCCTACGAGCAGTACTTC.

The sample holds a few counts of this clonotype. The rearrangement uses TRBV12-3 or TRBV12-4 and TRBJ1-2, with a tentative D call TRBD1 (6 bases). This CDR3 is 14 amino acids long. The germline V and J ends were trimmed by 1 base and 5 bases, with 11 bases remaining between them. The CDR3 region has the DNA TGTGCCAGCAGTTTAGGCAGGGGACGGTATGGCTACACCTTC. Residues: CASSLGRGRYGYTF.

V is TRBV4-2 and J is TRBJ2-3; 8 bases align to TRBD2. The CDR3 totals 16 residues. After removal of 0 bases from V and 4 bases from J, the junction contained 6 bases not matched to a gene. Germline CDR1 and CDR2: LGHNA and YNFKEQ. The CDR3 reads CASSQESGLGPDTQYF. The CDR3 nucleotides are TGTGCCAGCAGCCAAGAGTCGGGACTAGGTCCAGATACGCAGTATTTT.

As to this clonotype: At one of its ends the junction is not consistent with the germline gene, which may arise from a read error. The V gene is TRBV27, the J gene TRBJ2-2; no firm D call. Germline CDR1 is MNHEY and CDR2 is SMNVEV (reference sequence). This CDR3 contains 15 residues. CDR3 DNA: TGTGCCAACAGTTTGACCCAGACCAACACCGGGGAGCTGTTTTTT. This translates into CANSLTQTNTGELFF.

There are a few counts of this clonotype. This chain links TRBV5-1 with TRBJ1-1, with a possible D match to TRBD1 (5 bases). Deletions cut 0 bases from V and 7 bases from J, with 13 bases between. The CDR3 runs 14 residues. CDR1 is SGHRS and CDR2 is YFSETQ in the germline V gene. CDR3 in amino acids: CASSLDAGTREAFF. DNA of the CDR3: TGCGCCAGCAGCTTGGACGCAGGGACCCGTGAAGCTTTCTTT.

The J gene is TRBJ2-5, the V gene TRBV20-1; TRBD1 matches 7 bases. The DNA end is more similar to TRBJ2-7, so the J call may be wrong. Germline CDR1 reads DFQATT; CDR2 reads SNEGSKA (reference sequence). The CDR3 length is 12 residues. CDR3 loop: CSAPGQKYEQYF. The CDR3 DNA is TGCAGTGCGCCGGGACAGAAATACGAGCAGTACTTC.

V usage is TRBV20-1 and J usage is TRBJ2-1, with 8 nucleotides matching TRBD2. This CDR3 region has 16 residues. Germline values: CDR1 DFQATT, CDR2 SNEGSKA (reference sequence). Unmatched junction bases numbered 14, after V lost 6 bases and J lost 4 bases. The CDR3 DNA follows: TGCAGTGCCAAAATATCGACTAGCGAGAAATACAATGAGCAGTTCTTC. This gives the protein CSAKISTSEKYNEQFF.

This clonotype was counted a few times. This chain connects TRBV7-2 to TRBJ2-7; the D gene is possibly TRBD2 (6 bases). This CDR3 spans 14 amino acids. Trimming stripped 4 bases from V and 2 bases from J, with 12 bases between. The germline V gene encodes CDR1 SGHTA and CDR2 FQGNSA. This CDR3 is CASSWDGRTYEQYF. For the CDR3, the DNA is TGTGCCAGCAGCTGGGACGGGAGAACCTACGAGCAGTACTTC. Full variable domain (outside the CDR3, taken from reference TRBV7-2 and TRBJ2-7): GAGVSQSPSNKVTEKGKDVELRCDPISGHTALYWYRQSLGQGLEFLIYFQGNSAPDKSGLPSDRFSAERTGGSVSTLTIQRTQQEDSAVYLCASSWDGRTYEQYFGPGTRLTVT.

On this clonotype: The junction departs from germline at one end; a sequencing error may be responsible. The rearrangement joins TRBV29-1 to TRBJ2-7; either TRBD1 or TRBD2 may supply D (5 bases each). The CDR3 is 12 residues long. CDR1 is SQVTM and CDR2 is ANQGSEA in the germline V gene. The CDR3: CSVGTGFGERYF. CDR3 nucleotide sequence: TGCAGCGTCGGGACCGGCTTTGGAGAGCGGTACTTC.

As for this clonotype: Its ends do not fully match the called genes, so a read error is possible. The V gene is TRBV11-1, the J gene TRBJ1-1; D call uncertain. The CDR3 totals 16 residues. CDR1 SGHAT and CDR2 FQDESV come from the germline V gene (reference sequence). The CDR3 DNA follows: TGTGCCAACAGCTCCATGGCAGGCAGGACCGACACTGAAGCTTTCTTT. It is translated as CANSSMAGRTDTEAFF. Supplemented by reference TRBV11-1 and TRBJ1-1, the full variable domain reads EAEVAQSPRYKITEKSQAVAFWCDPISGHATLYWYRQILGQGPELLVQFQDESVVDDSQLPKDRFSAERLKGVDSTLKIQPAELGDSAMYLCANSSMAGRTDTEAFFGQGTRLTVV.

This clonotype was picked up one time. The chain uses TRBV6-5 and TRBJ2-7, with D perhaps given as TRBD1 or TRBD2 (5 bases each). Trimming shortened V by 0 bases and J by 7 bases, and 25 bases separated the two germline ends. CDR3 length: 18 residues. Germline V CDR1 and CDR2: MNHEY, SVGAGI. The CDR3: CASSYSRVPGPGFSEQYF. The CDR3 DNA is TGTGCCAGCAGTTACTCGAGGGTCCCGGGTCCAGGGTTCTCTGAGCAGTACTTC.

This chain joins TRBV24-1 and TRBJ1-2, with 7 nucleotides matching TRBD1. The V segment lost 6 bases and the J segment 3 bases; nucleotides outside the gene matches: 6. Looked up from germline, CDR1 is KGHDR and CDR2 is SFDVKD. This CDR3 spans 14 amino acids. CDR3 nucleotide sequence: TGTGCCACCAGTCGAGGGGGCTTGGACTATGGCTACACCTTC. Its translation: CATSRGGLDYGYTF.

The gene calls are TRBV3-1 and TRBJ2-1, with 12 bases that match TRBD1. Per the germline V gene, CDR1 is LGHDT and CDR2 is YNNKEL (reference sequence). The V gene end was trimmed by 4 bases and the J gene end by 16 bases; junction bases not matched to a gene: 14. CDR3 size: 15 residues. The chain's CDR3 is CASSPSRDRGRVSFF. The CDR3 nucleotides are TGTGCCAGCAGCCCGTCCCGGGACAGGGGGCGCGTTTCTTTCTTC.

The table lists this clonotype with a few counts. V usage is TRBV3-1 and J usage is TRBJ2-1; D not certain. Deletions cut 4 bases from V and 0 bases from J, with 13 bases between. Germline V lookup: CDR1 LGHDT, CDR2 YNNKEL (reference sequence). CDR3 length equals 16 residues. The CDR3 coding sequence is TGTGCCAGCAGCCTCACCCACATGGGCTCCTACAATGAGCAGTTCTTC. The encoded protein is CASSLTHMGSYNEQFF.

This clonotype occurred a few times. The V call is TRBV28, the J call TRBJ2-5, with 7 bases that match TRBD1. TRBJ2-1 matches the DNA end more closely, so the J call is doubtful. The CDR3 is 11 residues long. The V gene's germline CDR1 is MDHEN and CDR2 SYDVKM. The DNA of the CDR3 is TGTGCCAGCACCGTGGACAGGGAGCAGTTCTTC. This sequence encodes CASTVDREQFF.

This clonotype was seen a few times. The rearrangement joins TRBV20-1 to TRBJ2-5; 9 bases agree with TRBD2. Germline CDR1 reads DFQATT; CDR2 reads SNEGSKA (reference sequence). V shed 1 base, J shed 4 bases, and the junction held 13 bases outside the gene matches. The length of the CDR3 is 17 residues. Here the CDR3 reads CSARGRGAGGLRETQYF. The DNA of the CDR3 is TGCAGTGCTAGAGGGCGCGGAGCGGGAGGTTTAAGAGAGACCCAGTACTTC.

The chain carries TRBV9 and TRBJ2-5, with TRBD2 as a possible D gene (5 bases). Between the trimmed V and J ends, which lost 6 bases and 0 bases, there was a span of 15 bases. The CDR3 has 15 residues. Germline V CDR1 and CDR2: SGDLS, YYNGEE. CDR3 in DNA: TGTGCCAGCACCCAGACGGGAAACAACCAAGAGACCCAGTACTTC. Translating it yields CASTQTGNNQETQYF.

The V call is TRBV20-1, the J call TRBJ2-5; 11 bases match TRBD1. The germline V gene encodes CDR1 DFQATT and CDR2 SNEGSKA (reference sequence). This CDR3 region has 15 residues. V shed 4 bases, J shed 1 base, and the junction held 5 bases outside the gene matches. The CDR3 DNA sequence: TGCAGTGCTATCGGGACAGGGGGATCCCAAGAGACCCAGTACTTC. Translated: CSAIGTGGSQETQYF.

This clonotype was recorded at least ten times. The chain links TRBV7-9 to TRBJ2-5; 12 positions agree with TRBD2. J was trimmed by 5 bases and V by 5 bases; bases with no gene match: 3. Germline V gene sequence: CDR1 SEHNR, CDR2 FQNEAQ (reference sequence). The CDR3 extends over 14 amino acids. CDR3 residues: CASSATSGGETQYF. In DNA form, the CDR3 reads TGTGCCAGCAGCGCGACTAGCGGGGGCGAGACCCAGTACTTC.

The chain is built from TRBV7-2 and TRBJ1-6; TRBD1 agrees at 8 bases. The germline gives CDR1 SGHTA, CDR2 FQGNSA. Losses at the gene ends were 0 bases for V and 7 bases for J; bases not matched to a gene: 11. The CDR3 runs to 18 residues. This chain's CDR3 is CASSLAKSGTGQNSPLHF. CDR3 bases: TGTGCCAGCAGCTTAGCTAAATCCGGGACAGGACAGAATTCACCCCTCCACTTT.